Here is one T cell receptor beta chain with its context. The antigen is undetermined. Whereas donors were nominally healthy upon sampling, unrecorded immune exposures were probable. Germline V gene lookup returns CDR1 WSHSY and CDR2 SAAADI. This CDR3 contains 16 residues. The trim removed 0 bases at V and 5 bases at J, leaving 2 bases unmatched. This specimen comes from a study of cytomegalovirus exposure and HLA in healthy donors. For the study at large: Earlier, almost 120 million unique TCR beta sequences were recovered from around 180 million T cells by an analysis. Study observations and caveats: Evidence from a later analysis indicated that most CMV-associated TCR beta chains looked HLA-restricted. Other equally common chains were less clonally expanded than HLA-associated TCR beta chains, a later analysis showed.

A multiplex PCR was run with 60 Vbeta primers and 13 Jbeta primers. Profiled with immunoSEQ multiplex PCR; TCRdb holds only in-frame clones, not every one. The table shows about 170,000 clones, with 80% to 90% occurring only once. The gene calls are TRBV10-2 and TRBJ2-2, with TRBD1 matching 11 bases. The sequencing input was PBMCs. This clonotype was sampled from a woman younger than 30 in good health and CMV-seronegative. Here the CDR3 DNA reads TGCGCCAGCAGTGAGTCCCGGGACAGGGGGACCGGGGAGCTGTTTTTT. This gives the protein CASSESRDRGTGELFF.